This record covers a single TCR beta chain. No antigen is known for it. This sample stems from a study of tumor-infiltrating lymphocytes in primary liver carcinoma. Across the study: The patients had histopathologically diagnosed primary liver carcinoma, and their disease was treated by surgical resection. All lesions had stage T1-T3 N0M0 and about 4 to 10 cm widths.

CDR3 size: 17 residues. V shed 0 bases, J shed 1 base, and the junction held 4 bases outside the gene matches. Germline CDR1 is MRHNA and CDR2 is SNTAGT. From about 0.45 ug total RNA, TCR beta cDNA was generated with a primer in the constant region. Modified slightly, ARM-PCR produced TCR beta libraries over three nested multiplex PCR rounds. The opening two PCR rounds, about 10 cycles each, paired TRBV1-TRBV30 forward primers with a C-beta reverse primer. TCRdb independently ran MiXCR on the multiplex PCR reads; one entry per CDR3 protein. This table has 180,000 or so distinct CDR3 sequences, 50% to 75% appearing once. Both blood RNA, taken from unsorted whole blood, and germline DNA were extracted. Patients in the cohort were treatment-naive and living with chronic HBV infection. Study-level findings and limits: Tumors reached a significantly greater top-250-clone fraction than blood did (p = 0.039).

The chain recombines TRBV6-4 with TRBJ2-2, with 8 bases lining up with TRBD2. The clonotype was recovered from a man aged 40-55 years with primary liver carcinoma and hepatitis B virus infection. Sequenced input: peripheral blood. The CDR3, as DNA: TGTGCCAGCAGTGACTCGGTACTAGCGGAGAACACCGGGGAGCTGTTTTTT. Residues: CASSDSVLAENTGELFF.